The entry that follows covers one T cell receptor beta chain sequence. There is no known antigen for this receptor. Given a much more abundant clone one base away, this may be a read error. In the ophthalmopathy patients, disease was moderately to severely active, with a Clinical Activity Score of 3 or more, a NOSPECS grade of 4 or more, and a duration of less than 3 months. The study excluded patients with uncontrolled infections, other autoimmune diseases, pregnancy or lactation. Diagnoses relied on clinical symptoms, serum thyroxine and TRAb, thyroid ultrasound and orbital computed tomography. Ficoll-Paque density gradient centrifugation was used to isolate PBMCs from approximately 10 ml of fresh peripheral blood. Total RNA was extracted with Trizol reagent, and quality was checked on an Agilent 2100 Bioanalyzer. This sample stems from a study of T cells in Graves' hyperthyroidism and ophthalmopathy (dated by TCRdb to the late 2010s). About the study as a whole: Peripheral blood was collected at initial diagnosis, before any treatment. To identify TCR V-J signatures that set the groups apart, the researchers used a discovery cohort of approximately 98 patients, made up of 43 with Graves' ophthalmopathy and 57 with stable Graves' hyperthyroidism. Whether ophthalmopathy could be predicted prospectively was tested in an independent validation cohort made up of 18 to 20 hyperthyroidism patients plus 17 patients who later progressed to ophthalmopathy. The 100 discovery patients were randomly split 7:3 into training and test sets. In addition, the study compared T-cell repertoires in thyroid tissue and in blood from several Graves' hyperthyroidism patients. After sampling, hyperthyroidism patients received methimazole starting at 30 mg daily, and ophthalmopathy patients received high-dose intravenous methylprednisolone. The paper describes TCR Vbeta CDR3 sequencing of around 130 peripheral blood samples, made up of fewer than 50 ophthalmopathy patients, 70 to 75 hyperthyroidism patients and around 17 progressor patients.

Amplification of TCR beta CDR3 regions was carried out from RNA transcripts. The first round of RT-PCR for the TCR CDR3 was performed with the HTBI primer set and the Qiagen OneStep RT-PCR kit. Libraries were constructed in a second round of multiplex PCR, after which size selection and purification were carried out. The libraries were sequenced on an Illumina HiSeq2000 using paired-end 100 bp reads. On the authors' methods: Raw data were processed with SOAPnuke, discarding reads with adapters, uncalled bases, mean Phred below 15, or no exact constant-primer or identifier match. High-quality paired reads were merged using COPE v1.2.5, and each unique nucleotide sequence was defined as a clonotype. MiTCR v1.1 was used to align the clonotypes against IMGT TRBV, TRBD and TRBJ reference segments. Analysis was restricted to V-J combinations with a frequency above 0.0001, which covered 99% to 99.2% of repertoires. The TCS score was defined as the ratio of F50 (clonal expansion) to E x V (chaos), calculated using BLOSUM62-based TCRdist between CDR3 peptides within each V-J. Welch's t-statistics and random forest reduced several hundred V-J features to about 13, which were used in a naive Bayes classifier (R e1071). The raw public reads went through TCRdb reprocessing: fastp at Q25, MiXCR clone calling, in-frame beta chains kept. Under each unique CDR3 protein, matching rows form one entry showing the most common genes and DNA. The V and J calls reflect TCRdb's pipeline rather than the authors' work. Across this sample there are 500,000 to 650,000 distinct CDR3 sequences, with around 15% seen only once. Of the sample, about 12% falls within the top ten clones.

Points the paper makes about the study in general: Most expanded thyroid clonotypes (frequency above 0.001) were also detected in blood, a finding suggesting that blood repertoires may reflect thyroid immune responses. A 13 V-J signature model separated ophthalmopathy from stable hyperthyroidism, with around 90% sensitivity and roughly 84% specificity in cross-validation and 80%/75% in testing. In validation, progression to ophthalmopathy was predicted by the model with nearly 71% sensitivity and 72% to 80% specificity, a median of roughly six months before onset. No statistical method was used to set the sample size in advance, and investigators knew the group allocation.

The sequenced sample was blood. The receptor was isolated from a woman between 50 and 59 years old with Graves' ophthalmopathy.

The CDR3 reads as follows: CTSSTPTGTEAFF. The bases read TGTACCAGCAGTACCCCCACAGGAACTGAAGCTTTCTTT. The rearrangement combines TRBV6-1 with TRBJ1-1; TRBD1 could be the D gene, as 5 bases match. The germline V gene encodes CDR1 MNHNS and CDR2 SASEGT. Including cysteine and phenylalanine, the CDR3 has 13 amino acids. The sequence is cut down to CDR3 DNA, 39 bases in frame from base 1.